The next 27 T cell receptor beta chains were all read from a single sample in a study of graft-versus-host responses after intestinal transplantation. Profiling relied on immunoSEQ multiplex PCR, and the TCRdb table lists in-frame clones only, not all of them. The sample records some 82,000 clones, around 86% being singletons. Antigen specificity for these receptors is unknown. The sequencing used unstimulated CD8+ T cells sorted from spleen or lymph node cells, collected before transplant. Receptors were obtained from a human donor who was the organ donor for an intestinal transplant.

V gene TRBV27 combines with J gene TRBJ2-2, with D possibly TRBD2 on 6 matching bases. With 6 bases removed from V and 8 bases from J, the gap between germline ends came to 10 bases. The CDR3 is 12 residues long. Per germline, CDR1 MNHEY and CDR2 SMNVEV (reference sequence). CDR3 amino acids: CASRTGGGELFF. CDR3 bases: TGTGCCAGCAGAACTGGAGGGGGGGAGCTGTTTTTT.

This clone was observed a single time. This chain uses TRBV13 with TRBJ2-7; D ambiguous. CDR3 length: 15 amino acids. Trimming removed 5 bases from V and 4 bases from J, with 18 bases in between. Germline V gene data show CDR1 as PRHDT and CDR2 as FYEKMQ (reference sequence). The CDR3 is CASSPPDRVSYEQYF. CDR3 in DNA: TGTGCCAGCAGCCCCCCGGACCGCGTCTCTTACGAGCAGTACTTC.

The chain recombines TRBV29-1 with TRBJ2-7; D gene unclear. Looked up from germline, CDR1 is SQVTM and CDR2 is ANQGSEA. The CDR3 contains 15 residues. V lost 0 bases and J 0 bases, leaving 12 bases between the germline ends. In nucleotides, the CDR3 is TGCAGCGTTGAAGATCATACGGTTAGCTCCTACGAGCAGTACTTC. It codes for CSVEDHTVSSYEQYF.

This chain links TRBV27 with TRBJ1-2; 7 bases are a match to TRBD1. V was clipped by 5 bases and J by 5 bases; unmatched bases: 11. Germline V gene data show CDR1 as MNHEY and CDR2 as SMNVEV (reference sequence). The CDR3 consists of 15 residues. The CDR3 DNA sequence: TGTGCCAGCAGTCCATTCTCAGGGACAGAATATGGCTACACCTTC. Translation gives CASSPFSGTEYGYTF.

The genes are TRBV9 and TRBJ2-2; D ambiguous. The germline V and J ends were trimmed by 0 bases and 7 bases, with 16 bases remaining between them. This CDR3 is 16 amino acids long. Germline CDR1 SGDLS, CDR2 YYNGEE. The chain's CDR3 is CASSVAGWDSGGELFF. The DNA for the CDR3 is TGTGCCAGCAGCGTAGCCGGATGGGATTCCGGCGGGGAGCTGTTTTTT.

V is TRBV5-1 and J is TRBJ1-2; 8 bases are shared with TRBD1. The CDR3 contains 19 residues. J lost 3 bases, V lost 1 base, and 17 bases had no gene match. Germline V gene lookup returns CDR1 SGHRS and CDR2 YFSETQ. This chain's CDR3 is CASSLFILGQGARDYGYTF. CDR3 nucleotides: TGCGCCAGCAGCTTGTTCATATTGGGGCAGGGGGCAAGGGACTATGGCTACACCTTC.

The chain employs TRBV7-4 and TRBJ1-4; D is ambiguous. Per germline, CDR1 SGHVT and CDR2 SQSDAQ. With 6 bases removed from V and 6 bases from J, the gap between germline ends came to 8 bases. The CDR3 consists of 12 residues. The CDR3 spells CASRQVDEKLFF. CDR3 coding DNA: TGTGCCAGCAGACAAGTCGATGAAAAACTGTTTTTT.

The rearrangement uses TRBV5-1 and TRBJ1-3; possible D gene TRBD1, 5 bases. The CDR3 length is 15 residues. Germline V gene data show CDR1 as SGHRS and CDR2 as YFSETQ. The germline V and J ends were trimmed by 5 bases and 1 base, with 13 bases remaining between them. As DNA, the CDR3 is TGCGCCAGCAGAGACGCACAGGCTTCTGGAAACACCATATATTTT. It encodes CASRDAQASGNTIYF.

The genes are TRBV30 and TRBJ1-1; TRBD1 matches at 7 bases. Germline CDR1 reads GTSNPN; CDR2 reads SVGIG (reference sequence). Losses at the gene ends were 5 bases for V and 1 base for J; bases not matched to a gene: 4. The length of the CDR3 is 13 residues. The DNA of the CDR3 is TGTGCCTGGGCCTCAGGGGGGAACACTGAAGCTTTCTTT. Its protein product is CAWASGGNTEAFF.

This clone was picked up a small number of times. The CDR3 sequence is CASSIWGGDTEAFF. CDR3 DNA: TGTGCCAGTAGTATTTGGGGTGGGGACACTGAAGCTTTCTTT. The rearrangement joins TRBV19 to TRBJ1-1, with unresolved D. V shed 3 bases and J shed 3 bases, with 11 bases lying between them. CDR1 and CDR2 (germline): LNHDA, SQIVND (reference sequence). CDR3 length: 14 residues. The variable domain in full, with the rest retrieved from reference TRBV19 and TRBJ1-1, is DGGITQSPKYLFRKEGQNVTLSCEQNLNHDAMYWYRQDPGQGLRLIYYSQIVNDFQKGDIAEGYSVSREKKESFPLTVTSAQKNPTAFYLCASSIWGGDTEAFFGQGTRLTVV.

The chain recombines TRBV4-1 with TRBJ1-3; 7 bases align to TRBD1. The germline V gene encodes CDR1 MGHRA and CDR2 YSYEKL. V shed 3 bases, J shed 0 bases, and the junction held 5 bases outside the gene matches. The CDR3 extends over 16 amino acids. CDR3 protein: CASSQARDSSGNTIYF. The CDR3 DNA sequence: TGCGCCAGCAGCCAGGCCAGGGACAGCTCTGGAAACACCATATATTTT.

The chain carries TRBV4-2 and TRBJ2-1; 11 bases map to TRBD2. CDR1 LGHNA and CDR2 YNFKEQ come from the germline V gene. The CDR3 has 16 residues. V was pared by 1 base and J by 3 bases, with 2 bases of the junction left unmatched. The CDR3 region has the DNA TGTGCCAGCAGCCAAGCCACTAGCGGGGGCTACAATGAGCAGTTCTTC. The encoded protein is CASSQATSGGYNEQFF.

This chain joins TRBV19 and TRBJ1-6, with D maybe TRBD1 (6 bases). Trimming pared 9 bases from V and 10 bases from J, leaving 13 bases between. Germline V gene sequence: CDR1 LNHDA, CDR2 SQIVND (reference sequence). This CDR3 contains 12 residues. CDR3 loop: CASKTGSSPLHF. CDR3 in DNA: TGTGCCAGCAAGACAGGCAGCTCACCCCTCCACTTT.

The chain couples TRBV10-3 to TRBJ1-4, with a tentative D call TRBD1 (5 bases). V lost 6 bases to trimming and J lost 4 bases, with 9 bases between them. The CDR3 runs to 13 residues. Germline V gives CDR1 ENHRY, CDR2 SYGVKD. Here the CDR3 DNA reads TGTGCCATCAGAGCAGGGATTAATGAAAAACTGTTTTTT. Amino acid sequence: CAIRAGINEKLFF.

This clone has just one count. The chain links TRBV7-6 to TRBJ2-5; tentatively, D is TRBD2 (6 bases). Germline V gene data show CDR1 as SGHVS and CDR2 as FNYEAQ. Trimming took 1 base from V and 1 from J, leaving 7 bases between them. The CDR3 contains 14 residues. The CDR3 reads CASSLVGGQETQYF. For the CDR3, the DNA is TGTGCCAGCAGCTTAGTGGGGGGCCAAGAGACCCAGTACTTC.

The chain joins TRBV7-9 to TRBJ1-2, with 8 bases lining up with TRBD1. V was pared by 8 bases and J by 8 bases, with 19 bases of the junction left unmatched. The germline CDR1 and CDR2 sequences are SEHNR and FQNEAQ (reference sequence). This CDR3 has 16 residues. The CDR3 coding sequence is TGTGCCAGCTCTGTCGGGACAGGTGGAGGAAGTAAGGGCTACACCTTC. It yields the protein CASSVGTGGGSKGYTF.

This clone was counted a single time. The gene calls are TRBV6-5 and TRBJ2-7; D unclear. The germline V and J ends were trimmed by 2 bases and 5 bases, with 13 bases remaining between them. Germline V gene data show CDR1 as MNHEY and CDR2 as SVGAGI. CDR3 size: 14 residues. The CDR3 DNA sequence: TGTGCCAGCAGTTACGGCAGTTCGGGCCACGAGCAGTACTTC. Amino acids: CASSYGSSGHEQYF.

The J gene is TRBJ1-1, the V gene TRBV4-1; D unclear. This CDR3 region has 14 residues. With 1 base removed from V and 0 bases from J, the gap between germline ends came to 6 bases. Germline V gives CDR1 MGHRA, CDR2 YSYEKL. CDR3 nucleotides: TGCGCCAGCAGCCAAGTTTACTTGAACACTGAAGCTTTCTTT. It is translated as CASSQVYLNTEAFF.

The chain carries TRBV5-4 and TRBJ2-1; 8 bases fit TRBD2. The germline CDR1 and CDR2 sequences are SGHNT and YYREEE (reference sequence). This CDR3 is 15 amino acids long. V trimming: 2 bases; J trimming: 6 bases; junction bases outside the gene matches: 7. The CDR3 DNA is TGTGCCAGCAGCTTCTCAGCGGGGGCCAGCAATGAGCAGTTCTTC. As protein: CASSFSAGASNEQFF. Looking up the rest from reference TRBV5-4 and TRBJ2-1 gives the full variable domain: ETGVTQSPTHLIKTRGQQVTLRCSSQSGHNTVSWYQQALGQGPQFIFQYYREEENGRGNFPPRFSGLQFPNYSSELNVNALELDDSALYLCASSFSAGASNEQFFGPGTRLTVL.

The chain combines TRBV4-1 with TRBJ2-6; the D gene is possibly TRBD2 (5 bases). From germline, CDR1 is MGHRA and CDR2 YSYEKL. V lost 1 base and J 3 bases, leaving 7 bases between the germline ends. This CDR3 has 15 residues. This CDR3 is CASSQVEGGANVLTF. The CDR3 bases are TGCGCCAGCAGCCAAGTCGAGGGTGGGGCCAACGTCCTGACTTTC.

This sequence joins TRBV15 and TRBJ1-2, with 7 bases fitting TRBD1. CDR1 and CDR2 (germline): LNHNV, YYDKDF (reference sequence). This CDR3 contains 15 residues. J lost 7 bases, V lost 8 bases, and 16 bases had no gene match. The CDR3 here is CATHSYGTDLGGYTF. DNA for the CDR3: TGTGCCACCCACAGCTATGGGACAGACTTGGGTGGCTACACCTTC.

A single count supports this clone. The chain couples TRBV6-5 to TRBJ1-5; D call uncertain. The CDR3 has 13 amino acids. CDR1 and CDR2 from the germline V gene are MNHEY and SVGAGI. With 5 bases removed from V and 6 bases from J, the gap between germline ends came to 11 bases. CDR3 amino acids: CASSTDWGQPQHF. The CDR3, as DNA: TGTGCCAGCAGTACTGATTGGGGTCAGCCCCAGCATTTT.

CDR3 protein: CASSFPGTGGWEKLFF. The CDR3 region has the DNA TGTGCCAGCAGTTTCCCCGGGACAGGCGGGTGGGAAAAACTGTTTTTT. The chain carries TRBV28 and TRBJ1-4; 8 bases map to TRBD1. CDR3 length equals 16 residues. V shed 3 bases, J shed 8 bases, and the junction held 11 bases outside the gene matches. The germline CDR1 and CDR2 sequences are MDHEN and SYDVKM.

The chain links TRBV7-3 to TRBJ1-1; the D gene is possibly TRBD1 (5 bases). Between the trimmed V and J ends, which lost 1 base and 9 bases, there was a span of 12 bases. CDR3 length: 13 amino acids. CDR1 SGHTA and CDR2 FQGTGA come from the germline V gene. This CDR3 is CASSLSSGTQAFF. The CDR3 coding sequence is TGTGCCAGCAGCTTAAGTTCGGGGACTCAAGCTTTCTTT.

The V call is TRBV27, the J call TRBJ2-4, with D tentatively TRBD1 or TRBD2 (5 bases each). V lost 8 bases to trimming and J lost 0 bases, with 8 bases between them. CDR3 length: 13 residues. From germline, CDR1 is MNHEY and CDR2 SMNVEV (reference sequence). The chain's CDR3 is CASGGIAKNIQYF. The CDR3 DNA reads TGTGCCAGCGGGGGAATAGCCAAAAACATTCAGTACTTC.

The CDR3 sequence is CASSESRGAESTDTQYF. CDR3 in DNA: TGCGCCAGCAGTGAGTCTCGGGGGGCTGAATCCACAGATACGCAGTATTTT. The chain couples TRBV10-1 to TRBJ2-3; TRBD2 is a possible D gene (7 bases). Per germline, CDR1 WNHNN and CDR2 SYGVQD (reference sequence). CDR3 length equals 17 residues. V was pared by 0 bases and J by 2 bases, with 15 bases between.

This chain connects TRBV30 to TRBJ2-1, with TRBD1 identical over 8 bases. CDR1 GTSNPN and CDR2 SVGIG come from the germline V gene (reference sequence). This CDR3 region has 15 residues. Trimming cost V 3 bases and J 4 bases; bases outside gene matches: 8. The CDR3 DNA sequence: TGTGCCTGGAGGGCGCCGGACAGGGTTTACAATGAGCAGTTCTTC. The encoded protein is CAWRAPDRVYNEQFF.